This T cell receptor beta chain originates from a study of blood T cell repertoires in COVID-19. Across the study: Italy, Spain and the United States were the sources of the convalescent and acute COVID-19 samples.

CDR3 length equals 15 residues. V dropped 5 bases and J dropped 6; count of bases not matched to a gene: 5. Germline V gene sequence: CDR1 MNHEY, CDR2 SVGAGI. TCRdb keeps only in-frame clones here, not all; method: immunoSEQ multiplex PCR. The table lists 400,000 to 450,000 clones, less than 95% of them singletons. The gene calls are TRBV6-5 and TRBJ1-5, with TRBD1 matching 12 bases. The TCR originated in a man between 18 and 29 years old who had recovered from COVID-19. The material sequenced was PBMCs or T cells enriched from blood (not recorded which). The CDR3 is CASSPGTGGFQPQHF. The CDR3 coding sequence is TGTGCCAGCAGTCCCGGGACAGGGGGCTTTCAGCCCCAGCATTTT.